The rows below give T cell receptor beta chains drawn from one sample of a study of post-analysis software for immune sequencing data. TCRdb analysed the PCR reads with MiXCR anew, one entry per CDR3 protein. The profile shows some 500,000 distinct CDR3 sequences, over 35% of them singletons. Input material: blood. Receptor source: a girl under 18 with multiple sclerosis. Each CDR3 is given with its conserved first and last residue. Each record gives: J gene, D gene, clone size, V gene, CDR3 DNA, CDR3 protein. D genes are given only for firm matches. Clone size, where shown, is once, few, many, or a class for clones that have expanded.

TRBJ2-3 | NA | few | TRBV4-1 | TGCGCCAGCAGCCAGGAGACTAGCACAGATACGCAGTATTTT | CASSQETSTDTQYF
TRBJ2-1 | NA | NA | TRBV4-3 | TGCGCCAGCAGCCAAGACGAGACTAGGTACAATGAGCAGTTCTTC | CASSQDETRYNEQFF
TRBJ2-5 | TRBD2 | NA | TRBV7-2 | TGTGCCAGCAGCTTAGTAGGTGGGAGGGCCGGAGAGACCCAGTACTTC | CASSLVGGRAGETQYF
TRBJ1-2 | TRBD1 | NA | TRBV28 | TGTGCCAGCAGTGGCGGGGGGACAGTCTATGGCTACACCTTC | CASSGGGTVYGYTF
TRBJ2-5 | TRBD1 | NA | TRBV24-1 | TGTGCCACCAGTGATGGACAGGTTAATAAGCAGTACTTC | CATSDGQVNKQYF
TRBJ2-5 | NA | NA | TRBV7-7 | TGTGCTAGCAGGCCCGGGCCCAGAAGAGAGACCCAGTACTTC | CASRPGPRRETQYF
TRBJ2-7 | NA | NA | TRBV28 | TGTGCCAGCAGCCCTCCCAGGGACGAGCAGTACTTC | CASSPPRDEQYF
TRBJ2-7 | NA | NA | TRBV29-1 | TGCAGCGTTGAAGTAAGCAGGTACGAGCAGTACTTC | CSVEVSRYEQYF
TRBJ1-5 | NA | NA | TRBV7-8 | TGTGCCAGCAGCTTAAGTGGGCGACAGACCAATCAGCCCCAGCATTTT | CASSLSGRQTNQPQHF
TRBJ2-7 | NA | NA | TRBV27 | TGTGCCAGCAGCAACGACCTAGCTTTTAGCTCCTACGAGCAGTACTTC | CASSNDLAFSSYEQYF
TRBJ2-7 | NA | NA | TRBV29-1 | TGCAGCGTTGAAAGGGCCGGGAGCCCCTACGAGCAGTACTTC | CSVERAGSPYEQYF
TRBJ2-5 | NA | NA | TRBV20-1 | TGCAGTGCTAGAGATTCGTCCAGGGGAGAGACCCAGTACTTC | CSARDSSRGETQYF
TRBJ2-7 | TRBD1 | NA | TRBV6-5 | TGTGCCCGCCGACGGGGACAGGGGTCCTACGAGCAGTACTTC | CARRRGQGSYEQYF
TRBJ2-5 | NA | NA | TRBV28 | TGTGCCAGCAGTTCAAGCCAGGGATCATGGGGGACCCAGTACTTC | CASSSSQGSWGTQYF
TRBJ2-1 | NA | NA | TRBV6-5 | TGTGCCAGCAGTTACCAAGGCGTGGGGGACTTAGAGCAGTTCTTC | CASSYQGVGDLEQFF
TRBJ2-1 | NA | NA | TRBV12-3/TRBV12-4 | TGTGCCAGCAGTTCCCTCAGGGTCAGCTATGAGCAGTTCTTC | CASSSLRVSYEQFF
TRBJ2-3 | NA | NA | TRBV5-1 | TGCGCCAGCAGCCCCATCCAGGTCGGACCTAGCACAGATACGCAGTATTTT | CASSPIQVGPSTDTQYF
TRBJ2-3 | NA | NA | TRBV24-1 | TGTGCCACCAGCCTGCCCGTCGGCACAGATACGCAGTATTTT | CATSLPVGTDTQYF
TRBJ2-3 | TRBD1 | NA | TRBV3-1 | TGTGCCAGCAGCCAAGATTATGGTGGCAGGGGGCGGACAGATACGCAGTATTTT | CASSQDYGGRGRTDTQYF
TRBJ2-7 | TRBD2 | few | TRBV5-1 | TGCGCCAGCACCCACTCCCGGATACTAGCGGGAGGGCCGGGAGTCGAGCAGTACTTC | CASTHSRILAGGPGVEQYF
TRBJ2-7 | NA | NA | TRBV15 | TGTGCCACCAGCAGAGACCCACCTTCGGGGCGGAGGACCTACGAGCAGTACTTC | CATSRDPPSGRRTYEQYF
TRBJ2-1 | NA | many | TRBV3-1 | TGTGCCAGCAGCCAAGATCGAGGTTCCAATGAGCAGTTCTTC | CASSQDRGSNEQFF
TRBJ1-2 | NA | NA | TRBV6-5 | TGTGCCAGCAGTTACGCGAGGGGGAACTATGGCTACACCTTC | CASSYARGNYGYTF
TRBJ1-5 | NA | NA | TRBV5-1 | TGCGCCAGCAGCTTGGTGCAGGGGCAGCCCCAGCATTTT | CASSLVQGQPQHF
TRBJ2-1 | NA | NA | TRBV7-2 | TGTGCCAGCAGCTTAGAGCCGAGCCTCCGAGGGGGGCAGTTCTTC | CASSLEPSLRGGQFF
TRBJ2-3 | NA | NA | TRBV5-1 | TGCGCCAGCAGACTTCTTTTAAGCACAGATACGCAGTATTTT | CASRLLLSTDTQYF